The present TCR beta chain was sequenced within a study of immune heterogeneity within non-small cell lung tumors. Across the study: Squamous cell carcinomas accounted for 4 of the tumors, non-squamous carcinomas for roughly 11, and 1 was not otherwise specified. Study-wide results and caveats: Between individual patients, the high-frequency T-cell receptor beta clonotypes largely differed. Site-unique high-frequency clones occurred alongside identical dominant CDR3 beta clonotypes that recurred across tumor sites within a patient.

A multiplex PCR containing 32 V primers and 13 J primers was used to amplify TCR beta CDR3. TCRdb independently ran MiXCR on the multiplex PCR reads; one entry per CDR3 protein. This repertoire shows around 19,000 distinct CDR3 sequences, 28% found once; its top ten account for around 4.1%. About this clonotype: The antigen is not known.

Between the trimmed V and J ends, which lost 2 bases and 7 bases, there was a span of 6 bases. CDR1 is SEHNR and CDR2 is FQNEAQ in the germline V gene (reference sequence). CDR3 length equals 12 residues. As template, the study used bulk tumor genomic DNA at around 630 ng per sample. Biopsies that were spaced far apart were taken, several per primary tumor, during surgery. Untreated, newly diagnosed non-small cell lung cancer patients underwent curative surgery. The TCR comes from a man aged 40-49 years with non-small cell lung cancer. This chain connects TRBV7-9 to TRBJ2-1, with D possibly being TRBD1 (6 bases). Sample: lung tumor tissue. In nucleotides, the CDR3 is TGTGCCAGCAGCTTACAGGGGAATGAGCAGTTCTTC. It translates to CASSLQGNEQFF.